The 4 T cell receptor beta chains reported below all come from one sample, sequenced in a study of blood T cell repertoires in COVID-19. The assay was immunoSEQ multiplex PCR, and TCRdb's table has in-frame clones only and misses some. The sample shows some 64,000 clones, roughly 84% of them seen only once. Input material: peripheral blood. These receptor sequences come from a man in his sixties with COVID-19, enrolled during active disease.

CDR3 nucleotide sequence: TGTGCCAGCAGTTCGTCCTATGGCTACACCTTC. Translation gives CASSSSYGYTF. The chain employs TRBV6-5 and TRBJ1-2; D not certain. The ends were cut back, 4 bases at V and 4 bases at J, with 4 bases in the middle. In germline, CDR1 is MNHEY, CDR2 SVGAGI. The CDR3 extends over 11 amino acids.

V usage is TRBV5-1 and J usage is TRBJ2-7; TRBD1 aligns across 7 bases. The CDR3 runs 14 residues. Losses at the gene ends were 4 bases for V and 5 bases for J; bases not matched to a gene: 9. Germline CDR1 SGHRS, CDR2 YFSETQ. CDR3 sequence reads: CASSPEGQTNEQYF. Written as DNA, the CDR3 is TGCGCCAGCAGCCCCGAGGGACAGACCAACGAGCAGTACTTC.

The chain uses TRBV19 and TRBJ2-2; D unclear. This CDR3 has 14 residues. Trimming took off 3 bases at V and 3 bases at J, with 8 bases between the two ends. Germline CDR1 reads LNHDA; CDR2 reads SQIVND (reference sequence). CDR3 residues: CASSMNKYTGELFF. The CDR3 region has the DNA TGTGCCAGTAGTATGAACAAATACACCGGGGAGCTGTTTTTT.

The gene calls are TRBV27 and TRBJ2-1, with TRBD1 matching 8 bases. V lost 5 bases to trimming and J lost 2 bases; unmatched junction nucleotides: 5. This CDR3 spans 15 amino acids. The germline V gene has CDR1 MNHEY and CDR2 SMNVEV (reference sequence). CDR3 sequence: CASSQQGATYNEQFF. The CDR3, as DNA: TGTGCCAGCAGTCAGCAGGGGGCGACCTACAATGAGCAGTTCTTC.